The T cell receptor (beta chain) under discussion was sequenced for a study of CD8 T cells in Susac syndrome. Study outcomes and limitations: Individuals included in the TCR sequencing and HLA analysis were acknowledged by the study to be relatively few in number.

In regard to this clonotype: No antigen is known for it.

Sequencing of TCR beta was carried out in blood CD8+ and CD4+ T cells. Relapsing-remitting disease, either stable or active, was present in the treatment-naive patients who were the multiple sclerosis controls. Germline CDR1 is SEHNR and CDR2 is FQNEAQ (reference sequence). The CDR3 is made up of 14 amino acids. The V end lost 5 bases, the J end lost 3 bases, and 14 bases lay between the germline ends. Random hexamers were used to reverse transcribe an amount of roughly 0.45 to 1 ug RNA. It was immunoSEQ multiplex PCR that amplified TCR beta CDR3 across 54 Vbeta and 13 Jbeta. A single record per CDR3 protein comes from TCRdb applying MiXCR to the immunoSEQ multiplex PCR reads. The sample lists some 150,000 distinct CDR3 sequences; over 95% were seen once.

The receptor comes from a human donor with multiple sclerosis. The V and J genes are TRBV7-9 and TRBJ2-7; either TRBD1 or TRBD2 may supply D (6 bases each). Sequenced sample: CD8+ T cells from PBMCs. The CDR3 reads CASSPPGGYYEQYV. In DNA, the CDR3 is TGTGCCAGCAGCCCCCCCGGGGGCTACTACGAGCAGTACGTC.